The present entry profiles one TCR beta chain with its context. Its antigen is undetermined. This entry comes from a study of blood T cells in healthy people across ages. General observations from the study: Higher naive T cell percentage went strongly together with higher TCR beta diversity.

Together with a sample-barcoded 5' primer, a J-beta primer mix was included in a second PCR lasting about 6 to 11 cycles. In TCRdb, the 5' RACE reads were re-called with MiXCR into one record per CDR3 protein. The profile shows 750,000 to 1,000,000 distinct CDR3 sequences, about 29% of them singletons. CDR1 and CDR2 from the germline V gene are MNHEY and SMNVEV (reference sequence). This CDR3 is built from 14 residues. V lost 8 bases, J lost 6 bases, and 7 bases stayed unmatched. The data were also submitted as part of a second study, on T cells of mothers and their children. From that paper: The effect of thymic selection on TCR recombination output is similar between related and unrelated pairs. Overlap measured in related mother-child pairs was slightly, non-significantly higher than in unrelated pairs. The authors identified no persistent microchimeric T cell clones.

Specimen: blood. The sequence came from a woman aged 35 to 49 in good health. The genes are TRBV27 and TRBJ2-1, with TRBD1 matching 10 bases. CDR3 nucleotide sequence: TGTGCCAGCCGAATTTGGACAGGGGGCAATGAGCAGTTCTTC. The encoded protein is CASRIWTGGNEQFF.